The present T cell receptor (beta chain) was sequenced within a study of blood T cell repertoires in COVID-19. TCRdb keeps only in-frame clones here, not all; method: immunoSEQ multiplex PCR. The data show 200,000 or so clones, about 80% seen once. The CDR3 contains 15 residues. Germline V CDR1 and CDR2: LGHDT, YNNKEL (reference sequence). V dropped 3 bases and J dropped 0; count of bases not matched to a gene: 4. The clonotype was recovered from a woman aged 25 to 39 who had recovered from COVID-19. V and J are TRBV3-1 (or the pseudogene TRBV3-2) and TRBJ1-1; 7 bases are shared with TRBD1. Sequencing input: peripheral blood. The CDR3 DNA follows: TGTGCCAGCAGCCATCAGGGGGTAATGAACACTGAAGCTTTCTTT. This codes for CASSHQGVMNTEAFF.